Following are 5 T cell receptor beta chains from one sample sequenced in a study of T cell changes during pregnancy in multiple sclerosis. TCRdb's copy holds only in-frame clones and misses some; the assay was immunoSEQ multiplex PCR. The sample includes approximately 40,000 clones, 75% to 95% of them seen just once. Sequenced here: CD4+ T cells from peripheral blood mononuclear cells, sampled before pregnancy. The source of these receptors is a female donor with multiple sclerosis, enrolled in a pregnancy study.

J is TRBJ2-7 and V is TRBV6-5; TRBD1 matches 10 bases. After removal of 4 bases from V and 3 bases from J, the junction contained 3 bases not matched to a gene. Germline V lookup: CDR1 MNHEY, CDR2 SVGAGI. The CDR3 contains 14 residues. DNA of the CDR3: TGTGCCAGCAGTTCCCGGGACAGGGGCTACGAGCAGTACTTC. Its translation is CASSSRDRGYEQYF.

The chain combines TRBV5-4 with TRBJ2-2; 8 bases agree with TRBD2. This CDR3 comprises 14 residues. Germline V gene lookup returns CDR1 SGHNT and CDR2 YYREEE (reference sequence). V was clipped by 2 bases and J by 7 bases; unmatched bases: 4. CDR3 DNA: TGTGCCAGCAGCTTAGCGGCGGGGGGCGGGGAGCTGTTTTTT. Translated: CASSLAAGGGELFF.

The chain has TRBV6-5 and TRBJ2-1; TRBD1 aligns across 8 bases. Germline loops: CDR1 MNHEY, CDR2 SVGAGI. The J segment lost 4 bases and the V segment lost 10 bases, leaving 9 bases of the junction unmatched. The CDR3 is made up of 14 amino acids. In nucleotides, the CDR3 is TGTGCCACGACCGGGACAGGTATTTACAATGAGCAGTTCTTC. Encoded protein: CATTGTGIYNEQFF.

The genes are TRBV4-1 and TRBJ2-5; D is possibly TRBD1 (5 bases). The V end was cut by 0 bases, the J end by 3 bases, with 11 bases between. Germline CDR1 reads MGHRA; CDR2 reads YSYEKL. CDR3 length equals 15 residues. CDR3 in DNA: TGCGCCAGCAGCCAAGATCGGACAAACGAAGAGACCCAGTACTTC. This codes for CASSQDRTNEETQYF.

The chain carries TRBV5-1 and TRBJ2-7; weak D call: TRBD2 (6 bases). Per the germline V gene, CDR1 is SGHRS and CDR2 is YFSETQ. Trimming took off 4 bases at V and 1 base at J, with 18 bases between the two ends. The CDR3 extends over 16 amino acids. As DNA, the CDR3 is TGCGCCAGCAGCCCGGGACTCCAACCCTTTTCCTACGAGCAGTACTTC. Its protein is CASSPGLQPFSYEQYF.